The source of this T cell receptor beta chain is a study of T cell repertoires in cytomegalovirus infection. Study at large: It can be stated that public TCR beta signatures indicated CMV infection as well as a matching HLA type.

Trimming removed 2 bases at V and 0 bases at J, with 14 bases between. The CDR3 is 17 amino acids. Germline V gives CDR1 SGHVS, CDR2 FQNEAQ. One entry per CDR3 protein, called by TCRdb with MiXCR from the reads. Of roughly 640,000 distinct CDR3 sequences listed, less than 25% were seen once; the top ten hold 7% to 9%. The TCR was taken from a human donor in good health (CMV status not recorded). Some clones in this sample may be carry-over from other donors' samples. The chain couples TRBV7-8 to TRBJ2-4; D is unresolved. The sequenced sample was CD8+ T cells from PBMCs. The CDR3 nucleotides read TGTGCCAGCAGCTTATATGGAACGAACCTAGCCAAAAACATTCAGTACTTC. Protein: CASSLYGTNLAKNIQYF.